A single T cell receptor (beta chain) is shown here with its context. The target antigen is unknown. A much larger clone differs from this one at a single base, so this may be a read error. The CDR3 contains 13 residues. CDR1 and CDR2 from the germline V gene are MNHEY and SVGEGT. This entry comes from a study of blood T cells in healthy people across ages. Study-level information: About one barcoded beta molecule per two T cells was the capture yield of template switching.

Whole-study results and caveats: As age increased, TCR beta diversity per million T cells fell in a roughly linear fashion. Both naive CD4+ cell counts and diversity were greater in long-lived donors than in aged donors.

For the second PCR, which ran for about 6 to 11 cycles, a sample-barcoded 5' primer and a J-beta primer mix were used. Each cDNA molecule carried a tag from a template-switch adaptor that contained 12 random nucleotides. TCRdb called the 5' RACE reads again in MiXCR, with one record for every CDR3 protein. Of hundreds of thousands of distinct CDR3 sequences in the sample, more than 25% were seen once. The source material was blood. This TCR came from an elderly woman in good health. The chain has TRBV6-2 or TRBV6-3 and TRBJ2-7; TRBD1 matches 7 bases. CDR3 coding DNA: TGTACCAGCAGTCGACAGGGATTATACGAGCAGTACTTC. It is translated as CTSSRQGLYEQYF.